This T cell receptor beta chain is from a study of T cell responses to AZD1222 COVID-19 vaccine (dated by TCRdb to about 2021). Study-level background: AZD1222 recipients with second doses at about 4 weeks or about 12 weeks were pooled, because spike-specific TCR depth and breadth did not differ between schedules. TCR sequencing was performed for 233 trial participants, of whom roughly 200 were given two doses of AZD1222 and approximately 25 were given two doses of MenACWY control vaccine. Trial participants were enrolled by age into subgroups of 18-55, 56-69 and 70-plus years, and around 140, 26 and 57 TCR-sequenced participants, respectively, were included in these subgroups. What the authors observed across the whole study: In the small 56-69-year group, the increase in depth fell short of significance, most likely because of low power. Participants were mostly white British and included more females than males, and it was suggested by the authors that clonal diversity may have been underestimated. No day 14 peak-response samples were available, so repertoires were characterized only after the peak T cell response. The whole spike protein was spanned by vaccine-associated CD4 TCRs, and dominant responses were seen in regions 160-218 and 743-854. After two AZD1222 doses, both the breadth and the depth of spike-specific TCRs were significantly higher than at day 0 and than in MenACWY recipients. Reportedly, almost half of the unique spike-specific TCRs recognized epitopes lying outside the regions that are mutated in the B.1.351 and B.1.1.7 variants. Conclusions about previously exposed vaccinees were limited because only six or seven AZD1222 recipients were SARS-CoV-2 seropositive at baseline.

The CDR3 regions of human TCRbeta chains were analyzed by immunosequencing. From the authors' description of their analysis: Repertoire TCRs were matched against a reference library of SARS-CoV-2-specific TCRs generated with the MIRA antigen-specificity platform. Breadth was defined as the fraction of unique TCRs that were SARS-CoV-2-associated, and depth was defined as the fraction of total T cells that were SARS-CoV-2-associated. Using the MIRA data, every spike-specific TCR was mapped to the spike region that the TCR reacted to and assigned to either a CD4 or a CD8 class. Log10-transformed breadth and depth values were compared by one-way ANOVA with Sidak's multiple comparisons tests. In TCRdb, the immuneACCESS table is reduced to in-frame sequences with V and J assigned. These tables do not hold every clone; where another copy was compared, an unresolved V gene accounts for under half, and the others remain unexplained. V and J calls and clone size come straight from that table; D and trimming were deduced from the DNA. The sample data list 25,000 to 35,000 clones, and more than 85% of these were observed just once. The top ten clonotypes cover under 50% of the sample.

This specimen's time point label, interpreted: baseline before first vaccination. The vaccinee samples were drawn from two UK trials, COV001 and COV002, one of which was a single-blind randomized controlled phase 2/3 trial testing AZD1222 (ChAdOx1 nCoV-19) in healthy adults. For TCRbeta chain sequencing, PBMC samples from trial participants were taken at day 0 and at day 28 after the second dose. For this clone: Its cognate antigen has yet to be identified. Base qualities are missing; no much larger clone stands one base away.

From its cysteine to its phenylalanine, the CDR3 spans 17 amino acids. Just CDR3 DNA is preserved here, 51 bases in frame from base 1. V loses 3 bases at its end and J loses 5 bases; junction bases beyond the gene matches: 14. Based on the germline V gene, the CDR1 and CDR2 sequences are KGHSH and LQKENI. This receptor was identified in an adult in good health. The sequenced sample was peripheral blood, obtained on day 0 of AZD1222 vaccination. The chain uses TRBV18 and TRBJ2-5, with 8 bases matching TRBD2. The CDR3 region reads CASSPDPPGGLLETQYF. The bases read TGTGCCAGCTCACCCGACCCTCCGGGGGGGTTACTGGAGACCCAGTACTTC.